Here is one TCR beta chain with its context. Method: immunoSEQ multiplex PCR; TCRdb's copy keeps in-frame clones and lacks some. The profile covers 300,000 to 450,000 clones, with roughly 90% appearing a single time and approximately 1% taken by the ten largest. This entry is derived from a study of blood T cell repertoires in COVID-19. V gave up 3 bases and J gave up 10 bases; unmatched junction bases: 2. The CDR3 is made up of 12 amino acids. CDR1 GTSNPN and CDR2 SVGIG come from the germline V gene (reference sequence). Sequencing used PBMCs or T cells enriched from blood (not recorded which). This receptor was obtained from a woman younger than 45 who had been exposed to COVID-19. This chain links TRBV30 with TRBJ2-1, with TRBD2 matching over 11 bases. CDR3: CAWRVAGGEQFF. The CDR3 DNA reads TGTGCCTGGAGGGTAGCGGGGGGGGAGCAGTTCTTC.